Included here is one TCR beta chain sequence, with context. Its recognized antigen is unknown. Base qualities are not recorded, but no much larger clone differs from it by a single base. The library was produced with the immunoSEQ multiplex PCR assay. TCRdb provides this immuneACCESS table in a form limited to in-frame rearrangements. Some clones are lacking; in checked studies, under half of them reflect an unresolved V gene, and why the rest are absent is not known. Counted in this sample were more than 550,000 clones; 70% to 90% of them appeared once. Around 0.0094% of the sample lies in the top ten. The data belong to a study of shared T cell receptors in the human thymus (dated by TCRdb to the early 2020s). Regarding the research as a whole: The study examined how the human thymus generates shared, self-reactive T-cell receptor alpha chains.

Counted from cysteine to phenylalanine, this CDR3 has 15 amino acids. The kept DNA is CDR3 alone, 45 bases in frame from the first base. Compared with germline, V lacks 6 bases and J lacks 6 bases; bases without a gene match: 13. CDR1 MNHNS and CDR2 SASEGT were looked up in the germline V gene. The sample also formed part of further work on human thymus T cells. Taken from the second paper: Donors were immunologically healthy infants undergoing open corrective cardiac surgery for congenital heart defects in Finland. The thymus tissue came from surgical resects taken out during corrective cardiac surgery. V and J gene segment usage appeared biased in both thymic and peripheral blood repertoires. Highly overlapping thymic TCR repertoires among unrelated individuals were reported in the related research. The study used about eight infant thymus samples plus four related peripheral blood samples to characterize TCR alpha and beta repertoires. Donor ages ranging from about 6 to 244 days were recorded, and a handful of male and a couple of female infants were included in the cohort. Thymocytes were released mechanically from tissue and stored at -70 °C as pellets of roughly 9-31 million cells. Genomic DNA was extracted from frozen cell pellets with a QIAsymphony instrument. The immunoSEQ multiplex PCR assay was used to amplify the TCRB and TCRAD loci from a standardized amount of quality-controlled genomic DNA. The amplicons spanned the V(D)J region and were long enough to cover the CDR3 and allow V and J genes to be identified. Amplicon sequencing was performed on an Illumina platform through the commercial immunoSEQ service. Primer bias and sequencing errors were corrected as previously described, and TCRAD and TCRB were defined on the basis of the IMGT database. Repertoires were analysed with immunoSEQ Analyzer 3.0 and VDJTools, covering basic statistics, V/J segment usage, diversity estimates, rarefaction and pairwise overlap. Chao1, ChaoE, Efron-Thisted, Shannon and inverse Simpson indices were used to estimate diversity, which was also estimated on datasets down-sampled to the smallest sample. Repertoire overlap used strict matching of CDR3 nucleotide sequence, V gene and J gene, with Jaccard-based multidimensional scaling clustering. On average, thymus samples gave hundreds of thousands of unique TCRB clonotypes, whereas blood samples gave about 84,000.

This TCR was recovered from a girl under three years old with a congenital heart defect. Donor details come from another sample of the same person, matched by shared clones. Sequencing used thymocytes. The chain is encoded by TRBV6-1 joined to TRBJ2-7; a stretch of 8 junction bases matches TRBD1. The DNA reads TGTGCCAGCAGACTTGCCGGGACAGGCCCGTCCGAGCAGTACTTC. This gives the protein CASRLAGTGPSEQYF.